These 25 T cell receptor beta chains share one sample of origin, sequenced in a study of cytomegalovirus exposure and HLA in healthy donors. Primers included in the PCR were 60 Vbeta and 13 Jbeta primers. Profiling relied on immunoSEQ multiplex PCR, and the TCRdb table lists in-frame clones only, not all of them. The sample lists around 93,000 clones, 70% to 85% seen once, with 3% to 4% in the top ten. The sequenced sample was PBMCs. The receptor source for this set is a man in his fifties in good health and CMV-seronegative.

This clone appeared a few times. The rearrangement links TRBV29-1 to TRBJ1-1; a weak D match, TRBD1 (5 bases). The germline V gene has CDR1 SQVTM and CDR2 ANQGSEA. This CDR3 is built from 14 residues. Trimming shortened V by 5 bases and J by 5 bases, and 18 bases separated the two germline ends. CDR3 in DNA: TGCAGCGTTCGGGGGTTAGGGGTAGGGACTGAAGCTTTCTTT. It yields the protein CSVRGLGVGTEAFF.

V is TRBV7-6 and J is TRBJ1-2, with TRBD1 identical over 11 bases. The germline V gene has CDR1 SGHVS and CDR2 FNYEAQ. V trimming: 3 bases; J trimming: 7 bases; junction bases outside the gene matches: 7. The length of the CDR3 is 15 residues. The CDR3 region has the DNA TGTGCCAGCAGCTTGGGGGACAGGGGGTATGGTGGCTACACCTTC. Its protein product is CASSLGDRGYGGYTF. The variable domain in full, with the rest retrieved from reference TRBV7-6 and TRBJ1-2, is GAGVSQSPRYKVTKRGQDVALRCDPISGHVSLYWYRQALGQGPEFLTYFNYEAQQDKSGLPNDRFSAERPEGSISTLTIQRTEQRDSAMYRCASSLGDRGYGGYTFGSGTRLTVV.

V is TRBV6-6 and J is TRBJ2-7; 8 bases agree with TRBD1. With V trimmed by 4 bases and J by 12 bases, 8 bases remained unmatched. The germline V gene encodes CDR1 MNHNY and CDR2 SVGAGI (reference sequence). The CDR3 totals 12 residues. The CDR3 coding sequence is TGTGCCAGCAGTTCCGAAGGGGACAGGAGGTACTTC. It is translated as CASSSEGDRRYF.

The rearrangement uses TRBV30 and TRBJ1-5, with 8 bases identical to TRBD1. J lost 7 bases, V lost 3 bases, and 17 bases had no gene match. Looked up from germline, CDR1 is GTSNPN and CDR2 is SVGIG (reference sequence). The CDR3 is made up of 17 amino acids. CDR3 residues: CAWSYPAAGGLVQPQHF. The CDR3 nucleotides are TGTGCCTGGAGCTATCCTGCCGCAGGGGGCCTCGTCCAGCCCCAGCATTTT.

CDR3 in amino acids: CASSDPSGSIPDTQYF. CDR3 DNA: TGTGCCAGCAGTGACCCTAGCGGGAGTATCCCAGATACGCAGTATTTT. The chain is built from TRBV2 and TRBJ2-3; 10 positions match TRBD2. Trimming cost V 3 bases and J 4 bases; bases outside gene matches: 7. CDR1 SNHLY and CDR2 FYNNEI come from the germline V gene. The CDR3 consists of 16 residues.

The rearrangement links TRBV18 to TRBJ1-5; weak D call: TRBD1 (5 bases). The germline V and J ends were trimmed by 5 bases and 2 bases, with 10 bases remaining between them. The CDR3 length is 14 residues. Germline-derived CDR1 and CDR2 are KGHSH and LQKENI. In nucleotides, the CDR3 is TGTGCCAGCTCATCGGGGGGGGGCAATCAGCCCCAGCATTTT. Translated: CASSSGGGNQPQHF.

This chain uses TRBV6-5 with TRBJ2-7; D might be TRBD2 (6 bases). The ends were cut back, 4 bases at V and 9 bases at J, with 22 bases in the middle. The CDR3 spans 15 residues. The germline V gene encodes CDR1 MNHEY and CDR2 SVGAGI. The chain's CDR3 is CASSLGAVSGGRQYF. As DNA, the CDR3 is TGTGCCAGCAGTTTGGGTGCGGTGTCTGGAGGGAGGCAGTACTTC.

J is TRBJ2-3 and V is TRBV28; weak D call: TRBD2 (5 bases). Germline lookup yields CDR1 MDHEN and CDR2 SYDVKM. There are 16 residues in the CDR3. V was pared by 3 bases and J by 5 bases, with 18 bases between. This CDR3 reads CASSFADAAGGDTQYF. The CDR3 bases are TGTGCCAGCAGTTTCGCGGACGCCGCGGGTGGAGATACGCAGTATTTT.

This clone was seen only once. The chain is built from TRBV15 and TRBJ2-7; 11 bases align to TRBD2. This CDR3 is built from 15 residues. With V trimmed by 1 base and J by 6 bases, 5 bases remained unmatched. CDR1 and CDR2 (germline): LNHNV, YYDKDF (reference sequence). Written as DNA, the CDR3 is TGTGCCACCAGCAGAGGCCTAGCGGGGGGCACCGAGCAGTACTTC. Translated, it gives CATSRGLAGGTEQYF.

The chain couples TRBV6-6 to TRBJ1-1; D is unclear. The CDR3 covers 12 residues. Looked up from germline, CDR1 is MNHNY and CDR2 is SVGAGI (reference sequence). V dropped 2 bases and J dropped 8 bases, with 9 bases sitting between them. The CDR3 sequence: CASSYPGDEAFF. As DNA, the CDR3 is TGTGCCAGCAGTTACCCGGGAGACGAAGCTTTCTTT.

This clone was detected only once. CDR3 protein: CSVDGRGSPEQFF. Here the CDR3 DNA reads TGCAGCGTTGATGGCAGGGGCTCCCCTGAGCAGTTCTTC. This chain uses TRBV29-1 with TRBJ2-1, with TRBD1 as a possible D gene (6 bases). The V and J ends lost 3 bases and 9 bases respectively, with 15 bases between them. Germline values: CDR1 SQVTM, CDR2 ANQGSEA. The CDR3 runs to 13 residues.

V is TRBV27 and J is TRBJ1-1, with a tentative D call TRBD1 (6 bases). Germline loops: CDR1 MNHEY, CDR2 SMNVEV (reference sequence). Trimming left V 6 bases short and J 6 bases short, with 14 bases between. This CDR3 has 13 residues. CDR3 protein: CASRLSGAPEAFF. CDR3 nucleotide sequence: TGTGCCAGCAGACTCTCAGGGGCCCCTGAAGCTTTCTTT.

The chain couples TRBV9 to TRBJ1-6, with a tentative D call TRBD1 (5 bases). The CDR3 is made up of 17 amino acids. Germline assignment: CDR1 SGDLS and CDR2 YYNGEE. Trimming left V 0 bases short and J 5 bases short, with 15 bases between. The CDR3 loop is CASSVARGGPDNSPLHF. CDR3 nucleotides: TGTGCCAGCAGCGTAGCCCGGGGGGGACCCGATAATTCACCCCTCCACTTT.

The rearrangement links TRBV9 to TRBJ1-1; 8 bases line up with TRBD1. Germline V gives CDR1 SGDLS, CDR2 YYNGEE. The CDR3 loop spans 15 amino acids. V lost 4 bases to trimming and J lost 6 bases; unmatched junction nucleotides: 11. The CDR3 sequence: CASSLDGQGFSEAFF. The CDR3 DNA is TGTGCCAGCAGCCTAGACGGACAGGGATTCTCTGAAGCTTTCTTT. Based on the CDR3 plus reference TRBV9 and TRBJ1-1, the full variable domain is DSGVTQTPKHLITATGQRVTLRCSPRSGDLSVYWYQQSLDQGLQFLIQYYNGEERAKGNILERFSAQQFPDLHSELNLSSLELGDSALYFCASSLDGQGFSEAFFGQGTRLTVV.

This sequence joins TRBV27 and TRBJ2-7, with 9 nucleotides matching TRBD1. Trimming cost V 5 bases and J 7 bases; bases outside gene matches: 12. The CDR3 is 15 residues long. CDR1 is MNHEY and CDR2 is SMNVEV in the germline V gene (reference sequence). This chain's CDR3 is CASSAPGQGSEEQYF. The CDR3 nucleotides are TGTGCCAGCAGTGCGCCGGGACAGGGTTCTGAAGAGCAGTACTTC.

The chain links TRBV19 to TRBJ1-1; D not resolved. This CDR3 region has 15 residues. Per the germline V gene, CDR1 is LNHDA and CDR2 is SQIVND (reference sequence). V was shortened by 6 bases and J by 3 bases, with 17 bases between the two germline ends. The CDR3 here is CASRAGYGADTEAFF. CDR3 DNA sequence: TGTGCCAGTAGGGCCGGTTATGGCGCGGACACTGAAGCTTTCTTT.

V is TRBV28 and J is TRBJ1-5; D is unresolved. CDR1 MDHEN and CDR2 SYDVKM come from the germline V gene. The CDR3 has 14 residues. Trimming cost V 4 bases and J 6 bases, with 13 bases left between them. The CDR3 sequence: CASSSTPSSQPQHF. The CDR3 DNA sequence: TGTGCCAGCAGTTCGACACCCAGTAGTCAGCCCCAGCATTTT.

In DNA form, the CDR3 reads TGTGCCAGCAGCTCGATTAGCGGGAGGGCCGGACTTTTTGGAGATACGCAGTATTTT. Translating gives CASSSISGRAGLFGDTQYF. V is TRBV11-2 and J is TRBJ2-3; the match to TRBD2 covers 11 bases. The V and J ends lost 4 bases and 5 bases, in that order; junction bases with no gene match: 17. CDR1 and CDR2 from the germline V gene are SGHAT and FQNNGV. The length of the CDR3 is 19 residues.

V gene TRBV6-5 combines with J gene TRBJ1-6; D is ambiguous. The CDR3 covers 13 residues. Germline-derived CDR1 and CDR2 are MNHEY and SVGAGI. With 6 bases removed from V and 6 bases from J, the gap between germline ends came to 9 bases. In DNA, the CDR3 is TGTGCCAGCAGAGGAGGTGGTAATTCACCCCTCCACTTT. Amino acid sequence: CASRGGGNSPLHF.

The J gene is TRBJ1-2, the V gene TRBV5-5, with unresolved D. Germline CDR1 is SGHKS and CDR2 is YYEKEE (reference sequence). Trimming cost V 4 bases and J 4 bases, with 8 bases left between them. There are 12 residues in the CDR3. CDR3 region: CASSLQSYGYTF. As DNA, the CDR3 is TGTGCCAGCAGCCTACAGAGCTATGGCTACACCTTC.

This clone has only one observation. The chain joins TRBV28 to TRBJ2-1; D may be TRBD1 (6 bases). The CDR3 covers 13 residues. Germline V gives CDR1 MDHEN, CDR2 SYDVKM. V was shortened by 8 bases and J by 10 bases, with 18 bases between the two germline ends. For the CDR3, the DNA is TGTGCCAGCCTCACAGGGTCTGACGGAGAGCAGTTCTTC. This encodes CASLTGSDGEQFF.

The chain couples TRBV7-9 to TRBJ1-2; TRBD1 might be the D (5 bases). Per the germline V gene, CDR1 is SEHNR and CDR2 is FQNEAQ (reference sequence). V shed 2 bases and J shed 0 bases, with 13 bases lying between them. The CDR3 is made up of 16 amino acids. This CDR3 is CASSLSWGAANYGYTF. CDR3 DNA sequence: TGTGCCAGCAGCTTAAGTTGGGGCGCAGCTAACTATGGCTACACCTTC.

The V call is TRBV6-1, the J call TRBJ2-7; D gene uncertain. Germline CDR1 reads MNHNS; CDR2 reads SASEGT. V dropped 7 bases and J dropped 2 bases, with 15 bases sitting between them. The CDR3 has 14 residues. The DNA of the CDR3 is TGTGCCAGCAACGGAAGCAGGCCGCCCTACGAGCAGTACTTC. Amino acids: CASNGSRPPYEQYF.

This rearrangement joins TRBV18 to TRBJ2-2, with 7 bases matching TRBD1. The CDR3 covers 16 residues. V gave up 5 bases and J gave up 0 bases; unmatched junction bases: 6. From germline, CDR1 is KGHSH and CDR2 LQKENI. The CDR3 sequence: CASSSRTGTNTGELFF. CDR3 in DNA: TGTGCCAGCTCATCGAGGACAGGCACGAACACCGGGGAGCTGTTTTTT.

The chain joins TRBV19 to TRBJ1-2; tentative D call: TRBD1 (6 bases). Germline assignment: CDR1 LNHDA and CDR2 SQIVND (reference sequence). V was clipped by 9 bases and J by 3 bases, with 14 bases between them. The CDR3 sequence is 13 residues long. CDR3 sequence: CASAGGPYYGYTF. Written as DNA, the CDR3 is TGTGCCAGCGCGGGGGGCCCCTACTATGGCTACACCTTC. Based on the CDR3 plus reference TRBV19 and TRBJ1-2, the full variable domain is DGGITQSPKYLFRKEGQNVTLSCEQNLNHDAMYWYRQDPGQGLRLIYYSQIVNDFQKGDIAEGYSVSREKKESFPLTVTSAQKNPTAFYLCASAGGPYYGYTFGSGTRLTVV.